Below are 21 T cell receptor beta chains sequenced from a single sample in a study of T cells after yellow fever vaccination. TCRdb redid the calling of the 5' RACE reads with MiXCR, one entry per CDR3 protein. The sample records tens of thousands of distinct CDR3 sequences, around 6.9% being singletons. The sequences come from CD8+ T cells sorted from PBMCs, collected around 5 days after the first yellow fever vaccination. These receptors were collected from a man aged 18 to 30 who received the YFV17D yellow fever vaccine.

In its sample, this clonotype was seen many times. The chain is built from TRBV13 and TRBJ2-7; 9 bases agree with TRBD1. V lost 3 bases and J lost 13; bases outside the gene matches: 13. The CDR3 has 14 residues. The germline V gene encodes CDR1 PRHDT and CDR2 FYEKMQ (reference sequence). The DNA for the CDR3 is TGTGCCAGCAGCTTCAATCGGGACAGGGATCCTCCCTACTTC. Protein product: CASSFNRDRDPPYF.

This chain links TRBV7-8 with TRBJ2-1; TRBD2 might be the D (6 bases). The CDR3 is 17 amino acids. Germline V gene sequence: CDR1 SGHVS, CDR2 FQNEAQ. V was cut by 5 bases and J by 2 bases, with 19 bases left in between. The CDR3 loop reads CASSPEMGSGAYNEQFF. The DNA for the CDR3 is TGTGCCAGCAGCCCTGAGATGGGTTCGGGGGCCTACAATGAGCAGTTCTTC.

The rearrangement links TRBV12-3 or TRBV12-4 to TRBJ2-1, with D perhaps matching TRBD2 (6 bases). This CDR3 spans 15 amino acids. Trimming pared 8 bases from V and 4 bases from J, leaving 18 bases between. The CDR3 sequence: CASLGAHGGYNEQFF. The CDR3 coding sequence is TGTGCCAGCCTAGGGGCGCATGGGGGGTACAATGAGCAGTTCTTC.

A few counts support this clonotype. The chain links TRBV4-1 to TRBJ2-7; the D is unclear. CDR3 length: 13 residues. V was pared by 1 base and J by 2 bases, with 6 bases between. In germline, CDR1 is MGHRA, CDR2 YSYEKL. CDR3 residues: CASSQGNTYEQYF. The DNA for the CDR3 is TGCGCCAGCAGCCAAGGGAACACCTACGAGCAGTACTTC.

This clonotype was observed a few times. The V gene is TRBV7-2, the J gene TRBJ2-1; the D call may be TRBD1 or TRBD2 (6 bases each). This CDR3 comprises 16 residues. Germline V gives CDR1 SGHTA, CDR2 FQGNSA. V was pared by 1 base and J by 9 bases, with 19 bases between. CDR3 bases: TGTGCCAGCAGCTTAGAGTTTCCGGGGGCGGGCGGTGAGCAGTTCTTC. Protein product: CASSLEFPGAGGEQFF.

A single count supports this clonotype. This may come from a read error, since a much larger clone is one base off. The chain uses TRBV5-1 and TRBJ2-2; TRBD1 is a possible D gene (5 bases). Per the germline V gene, CDR1 is SGHRS and CDR2 is YFSETQ. There are 14 residues in the CDR3. Trimming removed 4 bases at V and 8 bases at J, with 15 bases between. In nucleotides, the CDR3 is TGCGCCAGCAGCCAGGGCCTCTCGAAGGGGGAGCTGTTTTTT. Translated, it gives CASSQGLSKGELFF.

The chain has TRBV11-2 and TRBJ2-5; 7 bases map to TRBD2. The V and J ends lost 6 bases and 1 base, in that order; junction bases with no gene match: 8. The CDR3 consists of 15 residues. From germline, CDR1 is SGHAT and CDR2 FQNNGV. The CDR3 region has the DNA TGTGCCAGCAGTCCGGTGGGGGGGGGCCAAGAGACCCAGTACTTC. Translating gives CASSPVGGGQETQYF.

This clonotype was seen repeatedly, ten times or more. The rearrangement uses TRBV20-1 and TRBJ2-5; D is uncertain. CDR1 and CDR2 from the germline V gene are DFQATT and SNEGSKA (reference sequence). The CDR3 loop spans 13 amino acids. V was trimmed by 6 bases and J by 2 bases, leaving 13 bases between them. This chain's CDR3 is CSARERRQETQYF. In DNA, the CDR3 is TGCAGTGCCCGAGAACGGCGGCAAGAGACCCAGTACTTC.

For this clonotype: The junction departs from the called germline gene at one end, perhaps through a read error. The chain couples TRBV7-7 to TRBJ2-1; the match to TRBD1 covers 9 bases. The CDR3 sequence is 15 residues long. The germline CDR1 and CDR2 sequences are SSHAT and FNYEAQ (reference sequence). The CDR3 here is CASSADRGSDNEQFF. As DNA, the CDR3 is TGTGCTAGCAGCGCGGACAGGGGATCCGACAATGAGCAGTTCTTC. The full variable domain, rest sourced from reference TRBV7-7 and TRBJ2-1, is GAGVSQSPRYKVTKRGQDVTLRCDPISSHATLYWYQQALGQGPEFLTYFNYEAQPDKSGLPSDRFSAERPEGSISTLTIQRTEQRDSAMYRCASSADRGSDNEQFFGPGTRLTVL.

This clonotype rates as medium-sized. The rearrangement uses TRBV25-1 and TRBJ2-1, with TRBD2 identical over 9 bases. There are 15 residues in the CDR3. The V segment lost 1 base and the J segment 6 bases; nucleotides outside the gene matches: 4. Per the germline V gene, CDR1 is MGHDK and CDR2 is SYGVNS. The DNA for the CDR3 is TGTGCCAGCAGTGAATTAGCGGGGGAGGTCAATGAGCAGTTCTTC. Amino acid sequence: CASSELAGEVNEQFF.

This clonotype has just a few counts. The chain carries TRBV7-8 and TRBJ1-5; TRBD1 aligns across 7 bases. The V segment lost 5 bases and the J segment 4 bases; nucleotides outside the gene matches: 8. CDR1 is SGHVS, CDR2 FQNEAQ, per germline. The CDR3 loop spans 15 amino acids. This CDR3 reads CASSPRQGENQPQHF. The DNA of the CDR3 is TGTGCCAGCAGCCCGCGACAGGGTGAAAATCAGCCCCAGCATTTT. Looking up the rest from reference TRBV7-8 and TRBJ1-5 gives the full variable domain: GAGVSQSPRYKVAKRGQDVALRCDPISGHVSLFWYQQALGQGPEFLTYFQNEAQLDKSGLPSDRFFAERPEGSVSTLKIQRTQQEDSAVYLCASSPRQGENQPQHFGDGTRLSIL.

This chain links TRBV11-2 with TRBJ2-1, with 9 positions matching TRBD2. This CDR3 comprises 15 residues. Germline V CDR1 and CDR2: SGHAT, FQNNGV. The trim removed 2 bases at V and 4 bases at J, leaving 3 bases unmatched. CDR3 nucleotides: TGTGCCAGCAGCTTATGGCGGGGGGGTTACAATGAGCAGTTCTTC. The encoded protein is CASSLWRGGYNEQFF.

This clonotype was observed a handful of times. V and J are TRBV6-6 and TRBJ2-4; TRBD1 matches 8 bases. CDR1 is MNHNY, CDR2 SVGAGI, per germline (reference sequence). This CDR3 is 13 amino acids long. Trimming removed 7 bases from V and 7 bases from J; junction bases left unmatched: 6. For the CDR3, the DNA is TGTGCCAGCATGGGCAGGGGGCAGAACATTCAGTACTTC. Its protein is CASMGRGQNIQYF.

The sample holds many counts of this clonotype. V and J are TRBV21-1 and TRBJ1-3; TRBD1 is the table's D call, not checked against the DNA. TRBV21-1 is tagged as a pseudogene. This CDR3 contains 15 residues. The CDR3 region is CASSTQTGTGNTIYF. In nucleotides, the CDR3 is TGTGCCAGCAGCACCCAGACAGGGACTGGAAACACCATATATTTT.

V usage is TRBV12-3 or TRBV12-4 and J usage is TRBJ2-7; D perhaps matches TRBD2 (5 bases). The CDR3 is 14 residues long. V lost 4 bases and J lost 4, with 14 bases in between. The CDR3, as DNA: TGTGCCAGCAGTTCCATCACCAAGCGGTACGAGCAGTACTTC. Residues: CASSSITKRYEQYF.

In this sample, this clonotype turned up many times. The chain links TRBV30 to TRBJ1-5; no clear D gene. CDR1 and CDR2 from the germline V gene are GTSNPN and SVGIG (reference sequence). Trimming stripped 0 bases from V and 4 bases from J, with 7 bases between. CDR3 length: 13 amino acids. The CDR3 is CAWSVAANQPQHF. In DNA, the CDR3 is TGTGCCTGGAGTGTGGCAGCTAATCAGCCCCAGCATTTT.

This clonotype was picked up a small number of times. The chain employs TRBV19 and TRBJ2-1; D uncertain. The CDR3 has 10 amino acids. Germline V gene data show CDR1 as LNHDA and CDR2 as SQIVND (reference sequence). V was cut by 7 bases and J by 8 bases, with 6 bases left in between. The CDR3 DNA reads as TGTGCCAGTAAGGGTTATGAGCAGTTCTTC. Encoded protein: CASKGYEQFF.

This clonotype was seen many times. V usage is TRBV29-1 and J usage is TRBJ2-1; a possible D gene is TRBD2 (7 bases). The CDR3 length is 13 residues. V was shortened by 5 bases and J by 7 bases, with 15 bases between the two germline ends. The germline V gene has CDR1 SQVTM and CDR2 ANQGSEA. CDR3 residues: CSVWGGHGNEQFF. The CDR3 DNA follows: TGCAGCGTTTGGGGGGGCCACGGGAATGAGCAGTTCTTC.

This clonotype has at least ten counts. This chain joins TRBV15 and TRBJ2-4; the D call may be TRBD1 or TRBD2 (5 bases each). With 0 bases removed from V and 6 bases from J, the gap between germline ends came to 9 bases. CDR1 is LNHNV, CDR2 YYDKDF, per germline (reference sequence). The CDR3 contains 14 residues. The CDR3 spells CATSREGETNIQYF. Written as DNA, the CDR3 is TGTGCCACCAGCAGAGAGGGGGAGACAAACATTCAGTACTTC. Based on the CDR3 plus reference TRBV15 and TRBJ2-4, the full variable domain is DAMVIQNPRYQVTQFGKPVTLSCSQTLNHNVMYWYQQKSSQAPKLLFHYYDKDFNNEADTPDNFQSRRPNTSFCFLDIRSPGLGDTAMYLCATSREGETNIQYFGAGTRLSVL.

This clonotype has more than one count but fewer than ten. The rearrangement uses TRBV2 and TRBJ2-7, with D unresolved. V shed 9 bases and J shed 3 bases, with 9 bases lying between them. Germline CDR1 and CDR2: SNHLY and FYNNEI. The CDR3 is 11 amino acids. CDR3 coding DNA: TGTGCCAGTTACGCCGGCTACGAGCAGTACGTC. Its translation is CASYAGYEQYV.

This clonotype came up once. Since a much larger clone is just one base distant, this may be a read error. The chain has TRBV4-3 and TRBJ2-3, with unresolved D. Germline-derived CDR1 and CDR2 are LGHNA and YSLEER. The CDR3 spans 16 residues. The germline V and J ends were trimmed by 1 base and 1 base, with 12 bases remaining between them. The CDR3 DNA reads TGCGCCAGCAGCCAAGTCAAGACCCCCCGCACAGATACGCAGTATTTT. It is translated as CASSQVKTPRTDTQYF.